The 9 T cell receptor beta chains reported below all come from one sample, sequenced in a study of blood T cell repertoires in COVID-19. Using immunoSEQ multiplex PCR, the repertoire was profiled, and TCRdb retains in-frame clones only, with some absent. The sample shows fewer than 700,000 clones, roughly nine tenths of them seen only once. Sample: peripheral blood. Every receptor here comes from a woman aged 45-59 years with COVID-19, enrolled during active disease.

The chain is built from TRBV19 and TRBJ2-7; 7 nucleotides agree with TRBD2. Germline trimming cut 6 bases from V and 4 bases from J; bases unmatched to any gene: 15. Germline V gives CDR1 LNHDA, CDR2 SQIVND (reference sequence). The CDR3 runs to 16 residues. The CDR3 DNA is TGTGCCAGTAGCCGCGGGGGATCCCTAAATAATTACGAGCAGTACTTC. It yields the protein CASSRGGSLNNYEQYF.

The gene calls are TRBV6-4 and TRBJ1-4; unclear D gene. V lost 5 bases and J 6 bases, leaving 4 bases between the germline ends. Germline values: CDR1 MRHNA, CDR2 SNTAGT. The length of the CDR3 is 11 residues. CDR3 bases: TGTGCCAGCAGTTCCGATGAAAAACTGTTTTTT. It codes for CASSSDEKLFF.

The V gene is TRBV2, the J gene TRBJ1-1; no reliable D call. This CDR3 comprises 13 residues. Deletions cut 2 bases from V and 8 bases from J, with 12 bases between. Looked up from germline, CDR1 is SNHLY and CDR2 is FYNNEI. CDR3 region: CASSESARGEAFF. CDR3 sequence (DNA): TGTGCCAGCAGTGAATCGGCACGAGGAGAAGCTTTCTTT.

V gene TRBV5-5 combines with J gene TRBJ1-2; D is perhaps TRBD1 (6 bases). The CDR3 consists of 13 residues. Trimming left V 2 bases short and J 7 bases short, with 12 bases between. Germline loops: CDR1 SGHKS, CDR2 YYEKEE (reference sequence). CDR3 DNA: TGTGCCAGCAGCTTCGGGACAACGGTTGGCTACACCTTC. Its translation is CASSFGTTVGYTF.

J is TRBJ1-5 and V is TRBV25-1; tentative D call: TRBD1 (5 bases). Germline CDR1 reads MGHDK; CDR2 reads SYGVNS. The CDR3 consists of 13 residues. The ends were cut back, 8 bases at V and 4 bases at J, with 12 bases in the middle. Here the CDR3 reads CASFRGLNQPQHF. In DNA form, the CDR3 reads TGTGCCAGCTTTCGGGGGTTAAATCAGCCCCAGCATTTT.

The chain couples TRBV9 to TRBJ2-1; 11 bases align to TRBD2. The CDR3 has 17 residues. With 1 base clipped from V and 9 bases from J, the junction kept 12 bases outside the gene matches. Germline CDR1 and CDR2: SGDLS and YYNGEE. The CDR3 DNA sequence: TGTGCCAGCAGCGTAAAGTCCGGGACTAGCGGAGGGGGTGAGCAGTTCTTC. Residues: CASSVKSGTSGGGEQFF.

The rearrangement uses TRBV19 and TRBJ2-2, with D possibly matching TRBD2 (7 bases). CDR3 size: 17 residues. The V end was cut by 4 bases, the J end by 0 bases, with 15 bases between. The germline V gene has CDR1 LNHDA and CDR2 SQIVND (reference sequence). CDR3: CASSTRGDKSNTGELFF. DNA of the CDR3: TGTGCCAGTAGTACCCGGGGGGACAAGTCGAACACCGGGGAGCTGTTTTTT.

This chain connects TRBV7-8 to TRBJ1-2; 12 bases are a match to TRBD1. This CDR3 spans 20 amino acids. The V gene end was trimmed by 6 bases and the J gene end by 2 bases; junction bases not matched to a gene: 19. The germline gives CDR1 SGHVS, CDR2 FQNEAQ. The CDR3 nucleotides are TGTGCCAGCAGTCACATAGGGACCGGGACAGGGGGCGGACTGAACTATGGCTACACCTTC. It translates to CASSHIGTGTGGGLNYGYTF.

This chain connects TRBV29-1 to TRBJ2-3; D perhaps matches TRBD1 (6 bases). V was clipped by 7 bases and J by 2 bases, with 13 bases between them. Germline-derived CDR1 and CDR2 are SQVTM and ANQGSEA. The CDR3 is 13 residues long. The CDR3 protein is CSAEQGTTDTQYF. CDR3 nucleotides: TGCAGCGCCGAACAGGGCACCACAGATACGCAGTATTTT.